The next 16 T cell receptor beta chains were all read from a single sample in a study of blood T cell repertoires in COVID-19. Sequencing used immunoSEQ multiplex PCR; TCRdb keeps in-frame clones, though not all of them. The repertoire includes 200,000 or so clones, 70% to 90% of them detected once, and 2.1% sits in the top ten. Sequenced sample: peripheral blood. Receptors were obtained from a man in his 70s with active or convalescent COVID-19.

The chain has TRBV6-2 or TRBV6-3 and TRBJ2-5, with TRBD2 matching 12 bases. Germline V gene lookup returns CDR1 MNHEY and CDR2 SVGEGT. V dropped 4 bases and J dropped 5; count of bases not matched to a gene: 14. This CDR3 spans 18 amino acids. DNA for the CDR3: TGTGCCAGCAGTTCCTTGCGACTAGCGGGGGCCCGGGGGGAGACCCAGTACTTC. Translating gives CASSSLRLAGARGETQYF.

This chain links TRBV7-8 with TRBJ1-5, with D possibly TRBD1 on 5 matching bases. This CDR3 region has 15 residues. The germline V gene encodes CDR1 SGHVS and CDR2 FQNEAQ. The germline V and J ends were trimmed by 1 base and 3 bases, with 10 bases remaining between them. CDR3 nucleotides: TGTGCCAGCAGCTTAGGAAGACAGTTCAATCAGCCCCAGCATTTT. It yields the protein CASSLGRQFNQPQHF.

The rearrangement joins TRBV5-5 to TRBJ2-7; D unclear. The CDR3 totals 11 residues. V was cut by 1 base and J by 5 bases, with 4 bases left in between. Looked up from germline, CDR1 is SGHKS and CDR2 is YYEKEE (reference sequence). The CDR3 region is CASSLNNEQYF. The CDR3 coding sequence is TGTGCCAGCAGCTTGAACAACGAGCAGTACTTC.

The chain joins TRBV7-9 to TRBJ1-2; D is ambiguous. Germline CDR1 reads SEHNR; CDR2 reads FQNEAQ (reference sequence). Trimming shortened V by 5 bases and J by 7 bases, and 8 bases separated the two germline ends. The CDR3 spans 11 residues. The CDR3 loop reads CASSQARGYTF. CDR3 nucleotide sequence: TGTGCCAGCAGCCAAGCCCGTGGCTACACCTTC. Looking up the rest from reference TRBV7-9 and TRBJ1-2 gives the full variable domain: DTGVSQNPRHKITKRGQNVTFRCDPISEHNRLYWYRQTLGQGPEFLTYFQNEAQLEKSRLLSDRFSAERPKGSFSTLEIQRTEQGDSAMYLCASSQARGYTFGSGTRLTVV.

The V and J genes are TRBV5-6 and TRBJ1-2; D gene uncertain. The V and J ends lost 0 bases and 2 bases respectively, with 11 bases between them. The CDR3 sequence is 15 residues long. CDR1 is SGHDT and CDR2 is YYEEEE in the germline V gene. CDR3 DNA: TGTGCCAGCAGCTTGGATGCAGGCATAAACTATGGCTACACCTTC. Protein: CASSLDAGINYGYTF.

The chain joins TRBV28 to TRBJ1-2; D is undetermined. This CDR3 spans 13 amino acids. Trimming cost V 8 bases and J 2 bases, with 12 bases left between them. The V gene's germline CDR1 is MDHEN and CDR2 SYDVKM. In nucleotides, the CDR3 is TGTGCCAGCGGAGCGGTTCTGAACTATGGCTACACCTTC. Its protein product is CASGAVLNYGYTF.

The rearrangement links TRBV4-3 to TRBJ2-1; TRBD2 matches 10 bases. Germline V gene lookup returns CDR1 LGHNA and CDR2 YSLEER. The CDR3 spans 17 residues. V was clipped by 1 base and J by 9 bases; unmatched bases: 12. The CDR3 is CASSQARGSGRAVEQFF. CDR3 DNA: TGCGCCAGCAGCCAAGCAAGGGGGAGCGGGAGGGCCGTTGAGCAGTTCTTC.

V gene TRBV9 combines with J gene TRBJ2-5; a weak D match, TRBD2 (6 bases). Trimming took 4 bases from V and 5 from J, leaving 15 bases between them. The CDR3 sequence is 14 residues long. From germline, CDR1 is SGDLS and CDR2 YYNGEE. The CDR3 sequence: CASSTTSRGETQYF. The DNA for the CDR3 is TGTGCCAGCAGCACCACCTCCCGGGGGGAGACCCAGTACTTC.

The chain recombines TRBV19 with TRBJ1-5; no clear D gene. Trimming shortened V by 3 bases and J by 2 bases, and 11 bases separated the two germline ends. This CDR3 comprises 15 residues. CDR1 is LNHDA, CDR2 SQIVND, per germline (reference sequence). CDR3 bases: TGTGCCAGTAGTATTTACTTGATCGGCAATCAGCCCCAGCATTTT. Translated: CASSIYLIGNQPQHF.

The chain employs TRBV27 and TRBJ2-2; D might be TRBD2 (7 bases). Germline-derived CDR1 and CDR2 are MNHEY and SMNVEV (reference sequence). Trimming cost V 8 bases and J 7 bases, with 11 bases left between them. CDR3 length: 12 amino acids. This CDR3 is CASGRGSGELFF. The CDR3 coding sequence is TGTGCCAGCGGGAGGGGGAGCGGGGAGCTGTTTTTT.

This chain joins TRBV10-2 and TRBJ2-3, with D uncertain. The V and J ends lost 0 bases and 3 bases respectively, with 10 bases between them. From germline, CDR1 is WSHSY and CDR2 SAAADI. The CDR3 runs 15 residues. The CDR3 sequence is CASSESPVSTDTQYF. As DNA, the CDR3 is TGCGCCAGCAGTGAGTCTCCCGTGAGTACAGATACGCAGTATTTT.

The J gene is TRBJ1-5, the V gene TRBV27; tentatively, D is TRBD1 (6 bases). The CDR3 consists of 14 residues. Germline loops: CDR1 MNHEY, CDR2 SMNVEV (reference sequence). Trimming left V 5 bases short and J 3 bases short, with 11 bases between. CDR3 in DNA: TGTGCCAGCAGTGACCAGGGGTTCAATCAGCCCCAGCATTTT. Amino acids: CASSDQGFNQPQHF.

The chain has TRBV6-2 or TRBV6-3 and TRBJ2-1; D call uncertain. The CDR3 covers 18 residues. Germline CDR1 and CDR2: MNHEY and SVGEGT. Trimming shortened V by 0 bases and J by 4 bases, and 19 bases separated the two germline ends. The CDR3 protein is CASSYSSKTPLYYNEQFF. In DNA, the CDR3 is TGTGCCAGCAGTTACTCGAGTAAGACTCCCCTCTATTACAATGAGCAGTTCTTC.

The chain employs TRBV6-4 and TRBJ2-3; possibly TRBD2 for D (7 bases). V was pared by 5 bases and J by 5 bases, with 11 bases between. This CDR3 has 13 residues. Germline V gene lookup returns CDR1 MRHNA and CDR2 SNTAGT. The CDR3 DNA reads as TGTGCCAGCAGTCACAGGGAGGGAGATACGCAGTATTTT. As protein: CASSHREGDTQYF.

This CDR3 reads CSVSGDLSEKLFF. The CDR3 nucleotides read TGCAGCGTCTCAGGGGATTTAAGTGAAAAACTGTTTTTT. The chain has TRBV29-1 and TRBJ1-4, with D possibly TRBD1 on 6 matching bases. The ends were cut back, 6 bases at V and 7 bases at J, with 15 bases in the middle. The CDR3 consists of 13 residues. Germline-derived CDR1 and CDR2 are SQVTM and ANQGSEA.

This chain joins TRBV9 and TRBJ2-7, with 9 bases aligning to TRBD1. Germline assignment: CDR1 SGDLS and CDR2 YYNGEE. There are 14 residues in the CDR3. Unmatched junction bases numbered 9, after V lost 4 bases and J lost 7 bases. The CDR3 protein is CASSPRDRVGEQYF. CDR3 nucleotide sequence: TGTGCCAGCAGCCCGCGGGACAGGGTAGGGGAGCAGTACTTC.